This entry features one TCR beta chain sequence. The target of this receptor is not known. No much larger clone is present one base from it, and per-base qualities are unavailable. These data originate in a study of shared clonotypes between healthy human individuals (dated by TCRdb to about 2020). As for the study more broadly: The cohort included three men and a couple of women between 18 and 49 years of age. To estimate repertoire size and how much clonotype sharing occurs between individuals, the study deeply sequenced the blood TCR repertoires of roughly 5 healthy adults. For each donor, CD4 naive and CD4 memory were each given three plates, CD8 naive was given two plates, and CD8 memory was given one plate. Leukapheresis yielded between about 0.8 and 8.9 billion PBMCs per donor. To increase sequencing depth and limit assay-specific biases, different laboratories used diverse techniques to prepare libraries and sequence TCR repertoires.

Donors were healthy HIV-negative adults with no recently reported acute infections or vaccinations. Every donor was a Caucasian adult living in Nashville, Tennessee, USA. The CD8 memory samples were a combination of magnetically selected CD45RO+ cells and CCR7-negative CD45RA+ effector memory (TemRA) cells. After blood collection by leukapheresis, PBMCs were isolated using Ficoll-Histopaque density gradient centrifugation and then cryopreserved in the vapor phase of liquid nitrogen. Analytical flow cytometry was used to check the purity and quantity of every magnetically sorted T cell population. From each sorted fraction, genomic DNA was isolated and quantified by UV absorbance on a Nanodrop 2000c. What the study reported, not specific to this receptor: Even with the large sequencing depth, rarefaction of the sorted-subset datasets indicated that sequencing was incomplete. Naive subsets generally had larger estimated clonotype richness than memory subsets. Compared with non-shared clonotypes, clonotypes shared by all four sorted-subset donors had higher generation probabilities. Pairwise subsampling led to the expectation that sequencing depth would affect the degree of clonotype sharing among donors. Only blood was sampled, and tissue TCR repertoires likely differ from those in blood. The genetic and exposure-history diversity represented was limited by the small number of donors. About 5% of naive CD4, around 4% of naive CD8, around 2.3% of memory CD4, and over 0.35% of memory CD8 clonotypes were shared across several donors.

Using the deep immunoSEQ assay, multiplex PCR amplified TCR CDR3 regions from genomic DNA. For each cell subset, the extracted genomic DNA was distributed evenly across all wells of several immunoSEQ 96-well plates, and each plate served as one replicate. For sorted subsets, approximately 200 ng of genomic DNA, equivalent to roughly 33,000 T cell genomes, went into each replicate PCR. The purified libraries were quantified using a Qubit 3.0 fluorometer, sized with a Bioanalyzer 2100, and then quantified again using the KAPA Library Quantification kit. Every immunoSEQ 96-well plate was sequenced on a dedicated single-read 150-cycle Illumina NextSeq 550 flow cell. On the study's bioinformatics: Because only junctional sequences without quality scores were contained in the immunoSEQ output, filtering matching that applied to full-length reads could not be performed. Sequences were annotated with PyIR, a Python wrapper for IgBLAST v1.9, using IMGT germline references to assign V/J genes and CDR3. Reads were removed for weak V/J assignments (E-value above 1e-6), missing CDR3, stop codons, out-of-frame junctions, or ambiguous translated residues. V3J clonotypes were defined by identical inferred V gene, J gene, and CDR3 amino acid sequence. Percentage overlap between repertoires was computed as shared unique clonotypes divided by the size of the smaller repertoire. Richness of each repertoire was evaluated using RTK rarefaction, the Chao1 estimator, and Recon v2.1 estimates of unobserved clonotypes. For all TCRbeta clonotypes obtained by the gDNA method from several donors, generation probabilities were computed with OLGA. Imported from immuneACCESS, the table was reduced by TCRdb to in-frame sequences with V and J called. These copies leave out some clones; in studies compared against another copy, an unresolved V gene accounts for under half, and the cause of the remainder is not known. V and J calls plus clone size are reproduced from that table; the DNA served to infer D and trimming. The sample yields approximately 97,000 clones; 67% were counted once. The top ten constitute less than 55% of the sample.

Inclusive of the bounding cysteine and phenylalanine, the CDR3 is 17 residues long. Only the CDR3 DNA stays, 51 bases, in frame from base 1. After removal of 1 base from V and 5 bases from J, the junction retains 10 bases not matched to a gene. The germline V gene encodes CDR1 SGHTA and CDR2 FQGNSA. The V and J segments used are TRBV7-2 and TRBJ2-2, and 7 junctional nucleotides match TRBD1. What was sequenced was memory CD8+ T cells sorted from blood. Per the publication, the cell subset or site label means: CD45RO+ cells pooled with CCR7-negative TemRA cells. The source is a man aged 25 to 45 in good health. This receptor carries the CDR3 CASSLVARQGITGELFF. The sequenced DNA is TGTGCCAGCAGCTTAGTTGCGAGACAGGGAATAACCGGGGAGCTGTTTTTT.